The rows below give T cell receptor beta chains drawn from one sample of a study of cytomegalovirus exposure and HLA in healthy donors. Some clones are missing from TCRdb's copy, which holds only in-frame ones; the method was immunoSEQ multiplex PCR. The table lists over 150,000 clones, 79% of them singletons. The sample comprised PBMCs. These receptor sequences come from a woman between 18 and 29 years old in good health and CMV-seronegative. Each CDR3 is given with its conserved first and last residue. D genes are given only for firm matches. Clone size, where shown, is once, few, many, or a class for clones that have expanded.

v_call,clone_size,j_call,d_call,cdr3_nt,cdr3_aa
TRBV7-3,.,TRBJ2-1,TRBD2,TGTGCCAGCAGCCTACTAGCGGGAGATGATGAGCAGTTCTTC,CASSLLAGDDEQFF
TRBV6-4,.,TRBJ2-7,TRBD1,TGTGCCAGCACGGGGACAGGGGCTCTATACGAGCAGTACTTC,CASTGTGALYEQYF
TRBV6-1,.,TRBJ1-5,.,TGTGCCAGCAGTGTTCCCTTGCAGGGCAATCGCAATCAGCCCCAGCATTTT,CASSVPLQGNRNQPQHF
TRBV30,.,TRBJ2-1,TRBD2,TGTGCCTGGGAAAGACTAGCGGGATACAATGAGCAGTTCTTC,CAWERLAGYNEQFF
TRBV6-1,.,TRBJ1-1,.,TGTGCCAGCAGTGTGCGGGTGGCTGAAGCTTTCTTT,CASSVRVAEAFF
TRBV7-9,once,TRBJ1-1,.,TGTGCCAGCAGCTCAGGGGAAAACACTGAAGCTTTCTTT,CASSSGENTEAFF
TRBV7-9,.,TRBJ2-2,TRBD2,TGTGCCAGCAGCCCCTGGCGGTCTAGCGGAGGCGGGGAGCTGTTTTTT,CASSPWRSSGGGELFF
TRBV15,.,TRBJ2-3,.,TGTGCCACCAGCAGAGTAGACGGGGGAAATACGCAGTATTTT,CATSRVDGGNTQYF
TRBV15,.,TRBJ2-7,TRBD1,TGTGCCACCAGCAGAGAAGGACAGGGAATATCCTACGAGCAGTACTTC,CATSREGQGISYEQYF
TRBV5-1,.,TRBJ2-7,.,TGCGCCAGCAGCTTGGGGCGGACCTACGAGCAGTACTTC,CASSLGRTYEQYF
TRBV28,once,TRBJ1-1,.,TGTGCCAGCAGTCCCGACACTTTGAACACTGAAGCTTTCTTT,CASSPDTLNTEAFF
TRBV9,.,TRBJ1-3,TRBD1,TGTGCCAGCAGCGTGGGGACAGGGGCTGGAAACACCATATATTTT,CASSVGTGAGNTIYF
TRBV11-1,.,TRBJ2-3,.,TGTGCCAGCAGCTTAGCCCCCCAAAGAGGGCCAGATACGCAGTATTTT,CASSLAPQRGPDTQYF
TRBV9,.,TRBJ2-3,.,TGTGCCAGCAGCGTAGTGGCTAGGAGCACAGATACGCAGTATTTT,CASSVVARSTDTQYF
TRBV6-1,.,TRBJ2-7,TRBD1,TGTGCCAGCGGGGGCCCGGGACAGGGCTCCTACGAGCAGTACTTC,CASGGPGQGSYEQYF
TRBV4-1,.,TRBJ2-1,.,TGCGCCAGCAGCCAAGAGAGTGGCTACAATGAGCAGTTCTTC,CASSQESGYNEQFF
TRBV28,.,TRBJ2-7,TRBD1,TGTGCCAGCAGTATCGCCGGGACAGTCTACGAGCAGTACTTC,CASSIAGTVYEQYF
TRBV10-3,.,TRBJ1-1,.,TGTGCCATCAGTGAGTCGACTCGGGGGTACAGTGAAGCTTTCTTT,CAISESTRGYSEAFF
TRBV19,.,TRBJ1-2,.,TGTGCCAGTCGCGGACAGCAACCCTATGGCTACACCTTC,CASRGQQPYGYTF
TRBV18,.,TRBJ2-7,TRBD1,TGTGCCAGCTCACCATCAGGGGGTTACTACGAGCAGTACTTC,CASSPSGGYYEQYF
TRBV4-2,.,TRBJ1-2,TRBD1,TGTGCCAGCAGCCAATTACAGGGGGCTGGGTATGGCTACACCTTC,CASSQLQGAGYGYTF
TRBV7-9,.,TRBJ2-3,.,TGTGCCAGCAGCTTGGCAGGGGCTAGCACAGATACGCAGTATTTT,CASSLAGASTDTQYF